Described below is a single T cell receptor beta chain sequence and its context. From the reads, TCRdb called clonotypes with MiXCR, one entry per CDR3 protein. The data show hundreds of thousands of distinct CDR3 sequences, 20% to 30% seen once. This record belongs to a study of T cell repertoires in cytomegalovirus infection. This CDR3 spans 16 amino acids. The V gene lost 5 bases and the J gene lost 2 bases, with 16 bases spanning the gap. CDR1 and CDR2 (germline): PRHDT, FYEKMQ (reference sequence). The rearrangement links TRBV13 to TRBJ2-1, with D possibly being TRBD1 (6 bases). The source is a human donor in good health (CMV status not recorded). Some clones in this sample may be carry-over from other donors' samples. Material: CD8+ T cells from PBMCs. The CDR3 DNA reads as TGTGCCAGCAGCCCAGTAACAGGGCTCACCTACAATGAGCAGTTCTTC. As protein: CASSPVTGLTYNEQFF.